The 18 T cell receptor beta chains listed next were all sequenced from one sample in a study of T cell responses to AZD1222 COVID-19 vaccine. This table comes from immunoSEQ multiplex PCR, and its TCRdb copy is limited to in-frame clones, with some not included. This sample has 95,000 to 150,000 clones, with 80% to 90% found just once. Material: peripheral blood, obtained on day 0 of AZD1222 vaccination. Receptors originate from an adult in good health.

This chain links TRBV9 with TRBJ2-2, with D unresolved. Germline-derived CDR1 and CDR2 are SGDLS and YYNGEE. The CDR3 has 12 residues. V was trimmed by 0 bases and J by 6 bases, leaving 3 bases between them. CDR3 in amino acids: CASSVGSGELFF. In DNA form, the CDR3 reads TGTGCCAGCAGCGTAGGTTCCGGGGAGCTGTTTTTT.

This sequence joins TRBV6-2 or TRBV6-3 and TRBJ1-1; D is uncertain. CDR1 is MNHEY and CDR2 is SVGEGT in the germline V gene. This CDR3 is 13 amino acids long. V was clipped by 2 bases and J by 6 bases, with 10 bases between them. CDR3 loop: CASSYVGIAEAFF. The CDR3 nucleotides are TGTGCCAGCAGTTACGTGGGGATCGCTGAAGCTTTCTTT.

The chain links TRBV3-1 (or the pseudogene TRBV3-2) to TRBJ2-3, with no clear D. The V and J ends lost 0 bases and 0 bases respectively, with 13 bases between them. Germline-derived CDR1 and CDR2 are LGHDT and YNNKEL (reference sequence). The CDR3 is made up of 17 amino acids. CDR3 protein: CASSQDINLQSTDTQYF. CDR3 in DNA: TGTGCCAGCAGCCAAGATATAAACCTCCAGAGCACAGATACGCAGTATTTT.

This chain joins TRBV28 and TRBJ2-1; D gene unclear. V lost 6 bases, J lost 4 bases, and 7 bases lay in between. The CDR3 length is 12 residues. The germline CDR1 and CDR2 sequences are MDHEN and SYDVKM. CDR3: CASRNLYNEQFF. CDR3 DNA sequence: TGTGCCAGCAGAAACTTGTACAATGAGCAGTTCTTC.

This clone was counted between two and nine times. The chain is built from TRBV28 and TRBJ2-1; the D call may be TRBD1 or TRBD2 (6 bases each). Trimming stripped 5 bases from V and 8 bases from J, with 16 bases between. The CDR3 sequence is 14 residues long. The germline gives CDR1 MDHEN, CDR2 SYDVKM. CDR3 in amino acids: CASSLTSRGDEQFF. In DNA, the CDR3 is TGTGCCAGCAGTCTGACTAGTAGGGGGGATGAGCAGTTCTTC.

The rearrangement links TRBV28 to TRBJ1-2; TRBD1 matches 7 bases. Per germline, CDR1 MDHEN and CDR2 SYDVKM. The CDR3 spans 16 residues. V lost 5 bases to trimming and J lost 4 bases; unmatched junction nucleotides: 13. CDR3 nucleotides: TGTGCCAGCAGTACATCCGGGACAGCGGAATTCTATGGCTACACCTTC. It codes for CASSTSGTAEFYGYTF.

A few counts support this clone. The chain has TRBV6-2 or TRBV6-3 and TRBJ2-3, with 8 bases lining up with TRBD1. There are 15 residues in the CDR3. The J segment lost 8 bases and the V segment lost 5 bases, leaving 12 bases of the junction unmatched. The germline CDR1 and CDR2 sequences are MNHEY and SVGEGT. The CDR3 region has the DNA TGTGCCAGCAGTGCCGGGACAGGAGGTGCGGGTACGCAGTATTTT. Protein product: CASSAGTGGAGTQYF.

The rearrangement links TRBV18 to TRBJ1-6, with D uncertain. Germline values: CDR1 KGHSH, CDR2 LQKENI. Trimming took 3 bases from V and 6 from J, leaving 6 bases between them. This CDR3 has 13 residues. The CDR3 bases are TGTGCCAGCTCACCGGTCAGTAATTCACCCCTCCACTTT. This gives the protein CASSPVSNSPLHF.

This chain uses TRBV7-3 with TRBJ1-5; D ambiguous. This CDR3 has 13 residues. Germline lookup yields CDR1 SGHTA and CDR2 FQGTGA. V lost 3 bases, J lost 0 bases, and 3 bases lay in between. CDR3 nucleotide sequence: TGTGCCAGCAGCTTGAATAGCAATCAGCCCCAGCATTTT. Encoded protein: CASSLNSNQPQHF.

V is TRBV5-1 and J is TRBJ2-3, with TRBD2 matching 8 bases. The V segment lost 1 base and the J segment 2 bases; nucleotides outside the gene matches: 3. The CDR3 has 15 residues. Germline V gene data show CDR1 as SGHRS and CDR2 as YFSETQ. The CDR3 reads CASSLSGGDTDTQYF. CDR3 DNA: TGCGCCAGCAGCTTGTCCGGGGGGGACACAGATACGCAGTATTTT.

CDR3 residues: CASSRGLAGWNEQFF. For the CDR3, the DNA is TGTGCCAGCAGCCGTGGACTAGCGGGCTGGAATGAGCAGTTCTTC. This sequence joins TRBV7-2 and TRBJ2-1, with TRBD2 identical over 11 bases. The CDR3 runs to 15 residues. Germline CDR1 and CDR2: SGHTA and FQGNSA. V was clipped by 5 bases and J by 7 bases; unmatched bases: 7. Filled out from reference TRBV7-2 and TRBJ2-1, the complete variable domain reads GAGVSQSPSNKVTEKGKDVELRCDPISGHTALYWYRQSLGQGLEFLIYFQGNSAPDKSGLPSDRFSAERTGGSVSTLTIQRTQQEDSAVYLCASSRGLAGWNEQFFGPGTRLTVL.

The rearrangement joins TRBV5-8 to TRBJ2-7; TRBD2 agrees at 13 bases. J gave up 1 base and V 4 bases, and 2 bases lay outside the gene matches. Germline V gene lookup returns CDR1 SGHTS and CDR2 YDEGEE. CDR3 length equals 15 residues. In nucleotides, the CDR3 is TGTGCCAGCAGCAAGGGACTAGCGGGGTCCTACGAGCAGTACTTC. This gives the protein CASSKGLAGSYEQYF.

The V call is TRBV30, the J call TRBJ1-4; perhaps TRBD1 as D (6 bases). The CDR3 covers 16 residues. V was cut by 4 bases and J by 0 bases, with 15 bases left in between. Per the germline V gene, CDR1 is GTSNPN and CDR2 is SVGIG (reference sequence). In DNA, the CDR3 is TGTGCCTGGATCCCCGGGACACACGCAACTAATGAAAAACTGTTTTTT. Translated, it gives CAWIPGTHATNEKLFF.

The chain uses TRBV6-6 and TRBJ2-7; D possibly corresponds to TRBD2 (7 bases). Germline CDR1 is MNHNY and CDR2 is SVGAGI (reference sequence). This CDR3 comprises 15 residues. Trimming removed 7 bases at V and 2 bases at J, with 18 bases between. The CDR3, as DNA: TGTGCCAGCACCCAGCGGGACACCGGAACCTACGAGCAGTACTTC. Protein sequence: CASTQRDTGTYEQYF.

With regard to this clone: Other nucleotide sequences in the sample specify the same CDR3. The chain is built from TRBV7-9 and TRBJ1-5, with D perhaps TRBD1 (5 bases). V lost 3 bases and J lost 2, with 8 bases in between. This CDR3 region has 14 residues. Per germline, CDR1 SEHNR and CDR2 FQNEAQ (reference sequence). CDR3 protein: CASSLGGGNQPQHF. The CDR3 region has the DNA TGTGCCAGCAGCTTGGGGGGTGGCAATCAGCCCCAGCATTTT. The whole variable domain, remainder taken from reference TRBV7-9 and TRBJ1-5, is DTGVSQNPRHKITKRGQNVTFRCDPISEHNRLYWYRQTLGQGPEFLTYFQNEAQLEKSRLLSDRFSAERPKGSFSTLEIQRTEQGDSAMYLCASSLGGGNQPQHFGDGTRLSIL.

The chain employs TRBV5-4 and TRBJ2-5; TRBD1 might be the D (6 bases). The V gene's germline CDR1 is SGHNT and CDR2 YYREEE (reference sequence). Between the trimmed V and J ends, which lost 7 bases and 5 bases, there was a span of 24 bases. CDR3 length: 16 residues. For the CDR3, the DNA is TGTGCCAGCGGCCTGGGAAGGCTAGCTAGGGGGGAGACCCAGTACTTC. It translates to CASGLGRLARGETQYF. Full variable domain (rest looked up from reference TRBV5-4 and TRBJ2-5): ETGVTQSPTHLIKTRGQQVTLRCSSQSGHNTVSWYQQALGQGPQFIFQYYREEENGRGNFPPRFSGLQFPNYSSELNVNALELDDSALYLCASGLGRLARGETQYFGPGTRLLVL.

This chain uses TRBV11-2 with TRBJ2-3; 7 nucleotides align to TRBD2. The trim removed 5 bases at V and 1 base at J, leaving 3 bases unmatched. The CDR3 loop spans 14 amino acids. Germline assignment: CDR1 SGHAT and CDR2 FQNNGV. The CDR3 loop reads CASSRSGGTDTQYF. In nucleotides, the CDR3 is TGTGCCAGCAGCCGAAGCGGGGGCACAGATACGCAGTATTTT.

The chain has TRBV5-6 and TRBJ2-7; no reliable D call. The germline CDR1 and CDR2 sequences are SGHDT and YYEEEE. The CDR3 contains 15 residues. Trimming took 4 bases from V and 3 from J, leaving 17 bases between them. The CDR3 DNA is TGTGCCAGCAGCGGAAGGTGGGCTACGGGCTACGAGCAGTACTTC. This translates into CASSGRWATGYEQYF.